In its sample, the clone carrying this T cell receptor (beta chain) was seen many times. Its antigen remains unidentified. This entry belongs to a study of T cell repertoires in cytomegalovirus infection. The overall study: From public TCR beta signatures came an indication of both CMV infection and matching HLA type.

TCRdb itself ran the reads through MiXCR, one entry per CDR3 protein. The sample includes 150,000 or so distinct CDR3 sequences, about 6% of them seen just once. V was trimmed by 2 bases and J by 0 bases, leaving 11 bases between them. Germline V gene lookup returns CDR1 SGHVS and CDR2 FQNEAQ. The CDR3 is 16 amino acids. Study-wide points: There were HLA-C-restricted CMV-specific TCR beta clonotypes dominating the ex vivo response. Pooled public TCR beta family frequency picked out CMV carriers with the relevant HLA.

The TCR sequence derives from a human donor in good health (CMV status not recorded). Some clones in this sample may be carry-over from other donors' samples. Sequencing was performed on PBMCs. The V call is TRBV7-8, the J call TRBJ1-3; D might be TRBD1 (6 bases). CDR3 region: CASSLFGRGSGNTIYF. Here the CDR3 DNA reads TGTGCCAGCAGCTTATTCGGCAGGGGCTCTGGAAACACCATATATTTT. Based on the CDR3 plus reference TRBV7-8 and TRBJ1-3, the full variable domain is GAGVSQSPRYKVAKRGQDVALRCDPISGHVSLFWYQQALGQGPEFLTYFQNEAQLDKSGLPSDRFFAERPEGSVSTLKIQRTQQEDSAVYLCASSLFGRGSGNTIYFGEGSWLTVV.